These 23 T cell receptor beta chains originate from one sample sequenced in a study of blood T cell repertoires in COVID-19. Profiled with immunoSEQ multiplex PCR; TCRdb holds only in-frame clones, not every one. The sample carries fewer than 85,000 clones, more than 80% recorded once. Input material: peripheral blood. The receptors stem from a man older than 75 with acute or convalescent COVID-19.

V is TRBV6-2 or TRBV6-3 and J is TRBJ2-2, with 7 bases identical to TRBD1. Germline loops: CDR1 MNHEY, CDR2 SVGEGT. V shed 6 bases, J shed 7 bases, and the junction held 11 bases outside the gene matches. The CDR3 has 15 residues. The chain's CDR3 is CASSPQRGLGGELFF. In DNA form, the CDR3 reads TGTGCCAGCAGCCCCCAGAGGGGGCTTGGCGGGGAGCTGTTTTTT.

The chain couples TRBV4-1 to TRBJ2-3; 9 nucleotides line up with TRBD1. There are 17 residues in the CDR3. CDR1 MGHRA and CDR2 YSYEKL come from the germline V gene. Trimming at V came to 1 base and at J to 6 bases, leaving 11 bases not matched to a gene. DNA of the CDR3: TGCGCCAGCAGCCAAGCGGCAGGGACAGGGTCGAGGGATACGCAGTATTTT. Its translation is CASSQAAGTGSRDTQYF.

The V and J genes are TRBV10-1 and TRBJ2-5, with a possible D match to TRBD2 (5 bases). The CDR3 spans 13 residues. The V and J ends lost 4 bases and 5 bases respectively, with 11 bases between them. Per germline, CDR1 WNHNN and CDR2 SYGVQD (reference sequence). CDR3 region: CASSVNSGETQYF. The CDR3 DNA follows: TGCGCCAGCAGTGTAAACAGCGGTGAGACCCAGTACTTC.

The V call is TRBV7-9, the J call TRBJ2-1, with 10 bases identical to TRBD1. The ends lost 4 bases at V and 5 bases at J; junction bases unmatched: 8. Looked up from germline, CDR1 is SEHNR and CDR2 is FQNEAQ (reference sequence). This CDR3 spans 16 amino acids. CDR3 amino acids: CASSSRTGTGDNEQFF. DNA for the CDR3: TGTGCCAGCAGCTCACGGACCGGGACAGGGGACAATGAGCAGTTCTTC.

The CDR3 bases are TGTGCCAGCAGCCAAGACGGGTTAACAGGGCCCTACTCCTACGAGCAGTACTTC. Translation: CASSQDGLTGPYSYEQYF. J is TRBJ2-7 and V is TRBV3-1 (or the pseudogene TRBV3-2); D might be TRBD1 (6 bases). This CDR3 comprises 18 residues. CDR1 and CDR2 (germline): LGHDT, YNNKEL (reference sequence). The V end lost 0 bases, the J end lost 0 bases, and 18 bases lay between the germline ends.

The CDR3 DNA sequence: TGTGCCACCAGTGATCCCGGACAGGGAACAGATACGCAGTATTTT. It yields the protein CATSDPGQGTDTQYF. The V gene is TRBV24-1, the J gene TRBJ2-3, with TRBD1 matching 8 bases. The CDR3 is 15 amino acids. V shed 3 bases, J shed 3 bases, and the junction held 4 bases outside the gene matches. Germline lookup yields CDR1 KGHDR and CDR2 SFDVKD.

The chain couples TRBV6-5 to TRBJ2-5, with TRBD1 matching over 8 bases. CDR1 and CDR2 from the germline V gene are MNHEY and SVGAGI. This CDR3 is 12 amino acids long. CDR3 in amino acids: CAGRTGKETQYF. The DNA of the CDR3 is TGTGCAGGAAGGACAGGGAAAGAGACCCAGTACTTC.

The chain is built from TRBV27 and TRBJ1-6; D unclear. The CDR3 has 17 amino acids. The ends were cut back, 0 bases at V and 5 bases at J, with 14 bases in the middle. Per germline, CDR1 MNHEY and CDR2 SMNVEV (reference sequence). The chain's CDR3 is CASSLSRSAVDNSPLHF. CDR3 DNA sequence: TGTGCCAGCAGTTTATCCCGTTCGGCGGTAGATAATTCACCCCTCCACTTT.

The gene calls are TRBV6-5 and TRBJ2-3, with a tentative D call TRBD2 (5 bases). Germline loops: CDR1 MNHEY, CDR2 SVGAGI. V lost 0 bases, J lost 7 bases, and 14 bases lay in between. This CDR3 has 15 residues. The DNA of the CDR3 is TGTGCCAGCAGTTACTCGCGAGCAATCGGGAATACGCAGTATTTT. Its translation: CASSYSRAIGNTQYF.

The V gene is TRBV7-3, the J gene TRBJ2-2; D uncertain. The V gene lost 0 bases and the J gene lost 3 bases, with 8 bases spanning the gap. The CDR3 loop spans 15 amino acids. The germline V gene has CDR1 SGHTA and CDR2 FQGTGA. CDR3 sequence reads: CASSLTPGYTGELFF. The CDR3 coding sequence is TGTGCCAGCAGCTTAACCCCAGGATACACCGGGGAGCTGTTTTTT.

This clone was detected once. J is TRBJ1-1 and V is TRBV6-5, with D possibly TRBD1 on 6 matching bases. The V gene lost 0 bases and the J gene lost 0 bases, with 8 bases spanning the gap. The CDR3 spans 15 residues. Germline V CDR1 and CDR2: MNHEY, SVGAGI. CDR3 residues: CASSYSDRLNTEAFF. CDR3 nucleotide sequence: TGTGCCAGCAGTTACTCGGACAGATTGAACACTGAAGCTTTCTTT.

The V call is TRBV27, the J call TRBJ1-3; tentatively, D is TRBD1 (6 bases). V was shortened by 6 bases and J by 0 bases, with 9 bases between the two germline ends. Germline CDR1 MNHEY, CDR2 SMNVEV (reference sequence). This CDR3 is 14 amino acids long. The CDR3 loop reads CASRTGPSGNTIYF. The CDR3 DNA reads TGTGCCAGCAGGACAGGCCCCTCTGGAAACACCATATATTTT.

The chain has TRBV5-1 and TRBJ1-1; 7 nucleotides align to TRBD1. Trimming at V came to 0 bases and at J to 5 bases, leaving 7 bases not matched to a gene. The CDR3 consists of 15 residues. Germline CDR1 reads SGHRS; CDR2 reads YFSETQ. CDR3 DNA sequence: TGCGCCAGCAGCTTGGGGGCCCAGGGGGGAACTGAAGCTTTCTTT. This encodes CASSLGAQGGTEAFF.

The chain has TRBV24-1 and TRBJ2-1; 9 bases map to TRBD1. Germline loops: CDR1 KGHDR, CDR2 SFDVKD. CDR3 size: 15 residues. V gave up 4 bases and J gave up 5 bases; unmatched junction bases: 5. As DNA, the CDR3 is TGTGCCACCAGTGAACCTCGGACAGGGGACAATGAGCAGTTCTTC. Translation gives CATSEPRTGDNEQFF.

This clone was observed once. This CDR3 is CASSNGLAGSTGELFF. The CDR3 DNA is TGTGCCAGTAGTAACGGACTAGCGGGGTCCACCGGGGAGCTGTTTTTT. The genes are TRBV19 and TRBJ2-2, with 12 bases fitting TRBD2. The trim removed 4 bases at V and 4 bases at J, leaving 4 bases unmatched. From germline, CDR1 is LNHDA and CDR2 SQIVND (reference sequence). The CDR3 is made up of 16 amino acids. The entire variable domain, with the rest obtained from reference TRBV19 and TRBJ2-2, is as follows: DGGITQSPKYLFRKEGQNVTLSCEQNLNHDAMYWYRQDPGQGLRLIYYSQIVNDFQKGDIAEGYSVSREKKESFPLTVTSAQKNPTAFYLCASSNGLAGSTGELFFGEGSRLTVL.

The rearrangement joins TRBV5-3 to TRBJ2-1; tentatively, D is TRBD2 (6 bases). TRBV5-3 is an open reading frame whose function is uncertain. The CDR3 loop spans 15 amino acids. V was cut by 5 bases and J by 5 bases, with 17 bases left in between. Here the CDR3 reads CARSAGTQFDNEQFF. The CDR3 region has the DNA TGTGCCAGAAGTGCCGGGACTCAATTCGACAATGAGCAGTTCTTC.

The J gene is TRBJ2-3, the V gene TRBV5-1; 10 bases align to TRBD2. V trimming: 1 base; J trimming: 2 bases; junction bases outside the gene matches: 1. The CDR3 totals 15 residues. Germline CDR1 reads SGHRS; CDR2 reads YFSETQ. The CDR3 reads CASSLSGGVTDTQYF. CDR3 nucleotide sequence: TGCGCCAGCAGCTTGAGCGGGGGGGTCACAGATACGCAGTATTTT.

This sequence joins TRBV19 and TRBJ2-1; the D gene is possibly TRBD2 (6 bases). V shed 6 bases and J shed 9 bases, with 12 bases lying between them. Looked up from germline, CDR1 is LNHDA and CDR2 is SQIVND (reference sequence). The CDR3 spans 12 residues. The CDR3 nucleotides read TGTGCCAGTAGGGGGGACTTGGGTGAGCAGTTCTTC. Amino acid sequence: CASRGDLGEQFF.

The CDR3 spells CASSSGPIAGKAYEQYF. The CDR3 DNA follows: TGTGCCAGCAGCTCCGGACCCATAGCGGGTAAAGCCTACGAGCAGTACTTC. The gene calls are TRBV7-6 and TRBJ2-7, with 7 bases aligning to TRBD2. The CDR3 totals 17 residues. Germline trimming cut 4 bases from V and 2 bases from J; bases unmatched to any gene: 14. The germline V gene has CDR1 SGHVS and CDR2 FNYEAQ.

The gene calls are TRBV3-1 (or the pseudogene TRBV3-2) and TRBJ2-7, with 9 bases fitting TRBD2. The germline V gene has CDR1 LGHDT and CDR2 YNNKEL (reference sequence). The CDR3 length is 14 residues. J was trimmed by 7 bases and V by 1 base; bases with no gene match: 5. CDR3 coding DNA: TGTGCCAGCAGCCAAGCGCTAGCGGGGAGGGAGCAGTACTTC. It translates to CASSQALAGREQYF.

The chain links TRBV7-9 to TRBJ2-5; TRBD1 agrees at 10 bases. V gave up 1 base and J gave up 4 bases; unmatched junction bases: 0. CDR1 is SEHNR and CDR2 is FQNEAQ in the germline V gene (reference sequence). The CDR3 spans 14 residues. The CDR3 loop is CASSLGDRGETQYF. CDR3 in DNA: TGTGCCAGCAGCTTAGGGGACAGGGGAGAGACCCAGTACTTC.

The V gene is TRBV7-8, the J gene TRBJ2-1; 7 nucleotides line up with TRBD1. V lost 5 bases, J lost 0 bases, and 7 bases stayed unmatched. The CDR3 consists of 16 residues. CDR1 and CDR2 (germline): SGHVS, FQNEAQ. This CDR3 reads CASSTQGQYSYNEQFF. CDR3 sequence (DNA): TGTGCCAGCAGCACCCAGGGACAGTACTCCTACAATGAGCAGTTCTTC. Full variable domain (missing parts from reference TRBV7-8 and TRBJ2-1): GAGVSQSPRYKVAKRGQDVALRCDPISGHVSLFWYQQALGQGPEFLTYFQNEAQLDKSGLPSDRFFAERPEGSVSTLKIQRTQQEDSAVYLCASSTQGQYSYNEQFFGPGTRLTVL.

This chain links TRBV28 with TRBJ2-3; TRBD2 aligns across 8 bases. V was pared by 7 bases and J by 6 bases, with 15 bases of the junction left unmatched. From germline, CDR1 is MDHEN and CDR2 SYDVKM. This CDR3 comprises 16 residues. CDR3 sequence reads: CASTIGGASVSDTQYF. The CDR3 DNA reads as TGTGCCAGCACCATCGGGGGGGCTAGCGTTTCTGATACGCAGTATTTT.